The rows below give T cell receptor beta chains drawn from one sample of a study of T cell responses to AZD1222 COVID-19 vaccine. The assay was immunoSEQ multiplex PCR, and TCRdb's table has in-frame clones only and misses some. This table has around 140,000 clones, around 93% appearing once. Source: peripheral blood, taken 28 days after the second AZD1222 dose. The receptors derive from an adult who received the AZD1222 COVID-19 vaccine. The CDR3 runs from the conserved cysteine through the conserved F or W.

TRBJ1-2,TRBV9,CASSPVTSSNGYTF
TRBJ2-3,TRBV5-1,CASSQLLAGGPSTDTQYF
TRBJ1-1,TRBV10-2,CASSDRGRLNTEAFF
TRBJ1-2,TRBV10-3,CAISEAANYGYTF
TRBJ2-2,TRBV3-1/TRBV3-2,CASSQGLAGELFF
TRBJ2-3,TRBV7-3,CASSLMADTQYF
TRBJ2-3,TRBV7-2,CASSPRAGVNTDTQYF
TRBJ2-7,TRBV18,CASSPGASYEQYF
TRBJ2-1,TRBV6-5,CASRASGPHNEQFF
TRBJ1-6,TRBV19,CASRIQYNSPLHF
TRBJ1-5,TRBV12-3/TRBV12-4,CASRGQDGQPQHF
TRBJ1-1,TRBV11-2,CASSNTGTEAFF
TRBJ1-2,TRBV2,CASSETPLPGYWGYGYTF
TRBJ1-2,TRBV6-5,CASSKTGMNLGYTF
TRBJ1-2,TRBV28,CASSGGGGYYGYTF
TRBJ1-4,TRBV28,CASVDATNEKLFF
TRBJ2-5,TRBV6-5,CASSKQETQYF
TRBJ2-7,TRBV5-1,CASSLVDSYEQYF
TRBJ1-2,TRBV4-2,CASSQRRFDLNYGYTF
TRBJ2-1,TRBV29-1,CSVDGTTYNEQFF
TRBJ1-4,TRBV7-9,CASSFRDEKLFF
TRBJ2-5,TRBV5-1,CASSLKAETQYF
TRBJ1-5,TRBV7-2,CASSPQGPGGISNQPQHF
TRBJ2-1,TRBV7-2,CASSLGRPVYNEQFF
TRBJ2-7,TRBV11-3,CASSLTSDEQYF
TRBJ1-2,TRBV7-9,CASSSWGQDSNYGYTF
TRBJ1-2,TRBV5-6,CASSLVGQDYGYTF
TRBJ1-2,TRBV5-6,CASSLEGAVSNYGYTF
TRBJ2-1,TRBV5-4,CASNLDPTRLGEQFF
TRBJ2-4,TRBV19,CASRPELAKNIQYF
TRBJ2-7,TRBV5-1,CASSSGTGMYEQYF
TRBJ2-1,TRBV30,CAWGQGSEQFF
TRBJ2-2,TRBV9,CASSVGASDNTGELFF
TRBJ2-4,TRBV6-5,CASSYSKQLAKNIQYF
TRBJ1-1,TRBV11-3,CASSLREGTEAFF
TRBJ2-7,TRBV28,CASSPRDRTYEQYF
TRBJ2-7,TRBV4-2,CASSQEGREQYF
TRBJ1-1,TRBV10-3,CAIRPGPTRTEAFF
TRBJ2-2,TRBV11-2,CASSPRQVGELFF
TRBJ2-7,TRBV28,CASSPGTGDEQYF
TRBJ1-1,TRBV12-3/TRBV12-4,CASSFGHDTEAFF
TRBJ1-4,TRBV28,CASSFNRGVSYNEKLFF
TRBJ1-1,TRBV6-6,CASSYGGYTEAFF
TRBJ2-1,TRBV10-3,CAINPGLGPGEQFF
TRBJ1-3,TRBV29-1,CSAAAVSGNTIYF
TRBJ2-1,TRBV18,CASSPGGGGNNEQFF
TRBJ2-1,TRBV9,CASSVSAGVGYNEQFF
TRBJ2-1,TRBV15,CATSTTDRNNEQFF
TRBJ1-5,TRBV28,CASSLAVPGNQPQHF
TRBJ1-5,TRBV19,CASSIGRLNQPQHF
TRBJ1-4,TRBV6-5,CASRDRARANEKLFF
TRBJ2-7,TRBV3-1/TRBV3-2,CASSQDWDRNYEQYF
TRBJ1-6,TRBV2,CASSEGDRGRSPLHF
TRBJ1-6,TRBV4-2,CASSQESRSSYNSPLHF
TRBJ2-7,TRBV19,CASNRARGPYEQYF
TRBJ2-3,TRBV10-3,CAIRDSTSTDTQYF
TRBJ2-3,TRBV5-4,CASSFGPIYTDTQYF
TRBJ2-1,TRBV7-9,CASSALAGVVRNEQFF
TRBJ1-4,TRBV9,CASSVEGNEKLFF
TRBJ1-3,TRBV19,CASTPDSYSGNTIYF